The rows below give T cell receptor beta chains drawn from one sample of a study of cytomegalovirus exposure and HLA in healthy donors. Clones were read by immunoSEQ multiplex PCR, and TCRdb kept only the in-frame ones, dropping some. The sample lists about 59,000 clones, roughly 80% occurring once. Sequences were obtained from PBMCs. These receptors all come from a woman aged 40 to 55 in good health and CMV-seronegative. The conserved cysteine and the conserved F or W are not part of the CDR3 here.

V gene	J gene	CDR3 protein
TRBV19	TRBJ1-1	ASSVLPPQGRNTEAF
TRBV10-3	TRBJ1-2	AITDRGASNYGYT
TRBV7-9	TRBJ2-1	ASRPTGNSYNEQF
TRBV4-1	TRBJ2-7	ASSQDAGYEQY
TRBV2	TRBJ2-5	ASSERSGRVQETQY
TRBV9	TRBJ2-2	ASSAPGTRNTGELF
TRBV9	TRBJ2-5	ASSGLAETQY
TRBV6-5	TRBJ2-7	ASSYSLLREQY
TRBV18	TRBJ1-1	ASSPPAGANTEAF
TRBV5-1	TRBJ1-5	ASSLDSGGNQPQH
TRBV6-6	TRBJ1-1	ASTLGGTMNTEAF
TRBV27	TRBJ2-1	ASSLYHSGRANEQF
TRBV2	TRBJ2-7	ASRSGLASSYEQY
TRBV7-9	TRBJ2-3	ASSTPLTSGTSTDTQY
TRBV29-1	TRBJ2-1	SVIGLAGKSYNEQF
TRBV27	TRBJ2-7	ASSRSPSDYEQY
TRBV10-3	TRBJ2-1	AIRAGTYNEQF
TRBV28	TRBJ1-1	ASSLAGGYTEAF
TRBV5-4	TRBJ1-1	ASGNQMNTEAF
TRBV4-2	TRBJ2-3	ASSQGLAGPDTQY
TRBV6-1	TRBJ2-7	ASSEGVDRVSIRWSDEQY
TRBV28	TRBJ2-2	ASSLEREGPGELF
TRBV5-6	TRBJ2-5	ASRSGTRETQY
TRBV27	TRBJ1-1	ASSGAGMKNTEAF
TRBV27	TRBJ2-1	ASSPSASGLLGEQF
TRBV7-6	TRBJ2-7	ASSLGGLAGDHEQY
TRBV30	TRBJ1-1	AWSVQSGTEAF
TRBV18	TRBJ2-1	ASTNLAGADDEQF
TRBV7-9	TRBJ2-2	ASRSRTTNTGELF
TRBV9	NA	ASSEGTGVYSYEQY